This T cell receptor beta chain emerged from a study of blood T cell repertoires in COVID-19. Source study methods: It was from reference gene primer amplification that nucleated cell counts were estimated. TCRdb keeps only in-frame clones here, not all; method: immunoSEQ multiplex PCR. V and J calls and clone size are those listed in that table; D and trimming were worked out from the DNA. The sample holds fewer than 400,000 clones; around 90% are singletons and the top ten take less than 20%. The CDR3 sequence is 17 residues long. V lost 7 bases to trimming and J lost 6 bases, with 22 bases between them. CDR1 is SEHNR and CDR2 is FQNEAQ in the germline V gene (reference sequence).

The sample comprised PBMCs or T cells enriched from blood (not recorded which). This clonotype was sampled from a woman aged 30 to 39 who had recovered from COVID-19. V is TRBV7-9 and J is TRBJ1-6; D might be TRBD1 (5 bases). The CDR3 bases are TGTGCCAGCACCCTAGGCGCCGGCGGGGGGATTAATTCACCCCTCCACTTT. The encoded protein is CASTLGAGGGINSPLHF.